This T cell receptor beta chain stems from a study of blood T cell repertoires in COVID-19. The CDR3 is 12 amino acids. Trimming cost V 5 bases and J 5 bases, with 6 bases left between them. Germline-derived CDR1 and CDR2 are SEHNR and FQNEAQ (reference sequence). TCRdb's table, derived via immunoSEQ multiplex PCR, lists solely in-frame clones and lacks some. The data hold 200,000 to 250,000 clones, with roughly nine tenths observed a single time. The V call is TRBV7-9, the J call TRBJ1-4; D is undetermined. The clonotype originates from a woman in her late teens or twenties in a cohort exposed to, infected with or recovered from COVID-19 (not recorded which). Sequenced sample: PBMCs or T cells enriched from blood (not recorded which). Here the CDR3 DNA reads TGTGCCAGCAGCCCCGGGAATGAAAAACTGTTTTTT. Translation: CASSPGNEKLFF.